This T cell receptor beta chain comes out of a study of cytomegalovirus exposure and HLA in healthy donors. Study findings and constraints: The authors assumed roughly uniform sequencing depth across donors for presence/absence analyses. A later analysis reportedly found fewer N-insertions in an Asian-associated ancestry cluster than the approximately 660-donor mean. Later examination showed HLA-associated TCR beta chains had greater clonal expansion than equally common others. For most TCR beta V segments, an earlier analysis put the productive rate at about 87% or about 30% of the time.

The PCR made use of 60 Vbeta and 13 Jbeta primers. TCRdb's table, derived via immunoSEQ multiplex PCR, lists solely in-frame clones and lacks some. The table records 75,000 to 90,000 clones, about 79% of them present only once. On this clone: The antigen remains undetermined.

Germline CDR1 reads MNHEY; CDR2 reads SMNVEV (reference sequence). The CDR3 is made up of 14 amino acids. The chain combines TRBV27 with TRBJ2-5; D possibly corresponds to TRBD2 (6 bases). The DNA matches TRBJ2-7 better at its end, which makes the J call doubtful. The receptor comes from a male donor in good health and CMV-seropositive. Specimen: PBMCs. The CDR3 here is CASSPWTNRYEQYF. The CDR3 DNA reads TGTGCCAGCAGCCCGTGGACTAACCGCTACGAGCAGTACTTC.